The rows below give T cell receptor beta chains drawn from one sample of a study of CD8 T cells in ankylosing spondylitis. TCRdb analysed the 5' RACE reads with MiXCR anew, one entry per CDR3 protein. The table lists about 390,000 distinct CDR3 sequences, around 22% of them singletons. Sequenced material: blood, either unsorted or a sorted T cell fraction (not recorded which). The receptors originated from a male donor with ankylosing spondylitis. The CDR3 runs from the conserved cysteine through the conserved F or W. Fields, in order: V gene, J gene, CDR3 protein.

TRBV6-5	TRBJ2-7	CASKGDAYEQYF
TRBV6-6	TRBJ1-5	CASSYQGNQPQHF
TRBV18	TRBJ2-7	CASSPRRDRESEQYF
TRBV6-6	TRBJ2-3	CASRDSSIDTQYF
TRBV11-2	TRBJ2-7	CASSLDQGLAGLSYEQYF
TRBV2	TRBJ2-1	CASSESAGGYNEQFF
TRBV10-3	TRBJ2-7	CAIRGDGYEQYF
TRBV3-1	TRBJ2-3	CASSLQAGGGTDTQYF
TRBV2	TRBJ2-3	CAVTDTQYF
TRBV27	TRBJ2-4	CASGRRDRDKNIQYF
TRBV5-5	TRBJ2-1	CASSPTSGRANEQFF
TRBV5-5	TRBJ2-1	CASSLTAPTRQFF
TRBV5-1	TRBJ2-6	CASAVSGIGANVLTF
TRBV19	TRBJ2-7	CASGTGQSYEQYF
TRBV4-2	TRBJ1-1	CASSQVGMNTEAFF
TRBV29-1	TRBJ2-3	CSVGNEGQGGDTQYF
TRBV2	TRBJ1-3	CASSGGARGRGPGYF
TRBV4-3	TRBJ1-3	CASSHGTDSSGNTIYF
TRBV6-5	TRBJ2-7	CASSYSEQGDPSYEQYF
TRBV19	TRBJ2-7	CASSSDRESYEQYF
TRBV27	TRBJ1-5	CASSLSWQQPQHF
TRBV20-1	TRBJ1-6	CSASLDRSRNSPLHF